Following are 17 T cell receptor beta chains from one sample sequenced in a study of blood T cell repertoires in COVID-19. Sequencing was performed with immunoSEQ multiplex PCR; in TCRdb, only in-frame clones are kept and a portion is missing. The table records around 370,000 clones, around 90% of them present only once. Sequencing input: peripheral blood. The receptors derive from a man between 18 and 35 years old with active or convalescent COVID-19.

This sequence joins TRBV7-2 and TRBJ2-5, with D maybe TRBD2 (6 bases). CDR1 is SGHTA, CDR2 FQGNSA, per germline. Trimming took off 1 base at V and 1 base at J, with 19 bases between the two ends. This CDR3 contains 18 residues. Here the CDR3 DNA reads TGTGCCAGCAGCTTAGGTCTTACGGGGGACGTCCTCCAAGAGACCCAGTACTTC. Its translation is CASSLGLTGDVLQETQYF.

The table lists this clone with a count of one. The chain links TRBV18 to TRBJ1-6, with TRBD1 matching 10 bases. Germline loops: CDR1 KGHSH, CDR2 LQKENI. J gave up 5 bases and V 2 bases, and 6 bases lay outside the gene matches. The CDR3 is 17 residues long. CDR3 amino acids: CASSPGDRGFDNSPLHF. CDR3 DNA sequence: TGTGCCAGCTCACCAGGGGACAGGGGTTTCGATAATTCACCCCTCCACTTT.

This chain's CDR3 is CASRRTSGGIDEQFF. In nucleotides, the CDR3 is TGTGCCAGCAGGAGGACTAGCGGGGGTATCGATGAGCAGTTCTTC. The V call is TRBV6-5, the J call TRBJ2-1; 13 nucleotides agree with TRBD2. CDR1 and CDR2 (germline): MNHEY, SVGAGI. CDR3 length: 15 residues. With 6 bases clipped from V and 8 bases from J, the junction kept 7 bases outside the gene matches.

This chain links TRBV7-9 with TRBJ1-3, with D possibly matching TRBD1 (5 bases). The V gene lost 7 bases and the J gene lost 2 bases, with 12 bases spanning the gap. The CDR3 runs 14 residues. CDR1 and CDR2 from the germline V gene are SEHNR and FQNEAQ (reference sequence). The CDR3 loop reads CASTASGTGNTIYF. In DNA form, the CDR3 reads TGTGCCAGCACCGCCTCAGGGACTGGAAACACCATATATTTT.

The DNA for the CDR3 is TGCGCCAGCAGCCCGAGGTCGGGCGGGGCTATTCTCTCCTACAATGAGCAGTTCTTC. Residues: CASSPRSGGAILSYNEQFF. The chain joins TRBV4-3 to TRBJ2-1; tentatively, D is TRBD2 (6 bases). Germline CDR1 LGHNA, CDR2 YSLEER. V lost 4 bases, J lost 0 bases, and 22 bases lay in between. The CDR3 extends over 19 amino acids.

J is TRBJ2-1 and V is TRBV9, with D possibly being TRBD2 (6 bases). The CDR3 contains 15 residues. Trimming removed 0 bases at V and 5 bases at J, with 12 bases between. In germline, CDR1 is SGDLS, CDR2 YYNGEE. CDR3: CASSVAGRGDNEQFF. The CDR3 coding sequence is TGTGCCAGCAGCGTAGCTGGGCGGGGTGACAATGAGCAGTTCTTC.

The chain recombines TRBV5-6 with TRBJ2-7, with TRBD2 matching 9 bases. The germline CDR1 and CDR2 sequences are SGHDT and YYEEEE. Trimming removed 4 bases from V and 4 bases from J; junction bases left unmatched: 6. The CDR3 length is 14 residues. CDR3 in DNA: TGTGCCAGCAGCCCTGGAGCGGGGGGTTACGAGCAGTACTTC. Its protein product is CASSPGAGGYEQYF.

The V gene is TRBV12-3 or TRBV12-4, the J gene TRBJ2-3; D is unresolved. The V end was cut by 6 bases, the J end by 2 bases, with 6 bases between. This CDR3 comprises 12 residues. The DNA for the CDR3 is TGTGCCAGCAGCCCTTACACAGATACGCAGTATTTT. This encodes CASSPYTDTQYF.

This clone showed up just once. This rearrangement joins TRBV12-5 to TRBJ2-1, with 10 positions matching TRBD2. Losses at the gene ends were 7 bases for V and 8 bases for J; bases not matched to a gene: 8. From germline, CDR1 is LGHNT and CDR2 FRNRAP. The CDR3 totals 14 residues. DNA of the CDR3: TGTGCTAGTGCCTCTAGCGGGAGTATCGATGAGCAGTTCTTC. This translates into CASASSGSIDEQFF.

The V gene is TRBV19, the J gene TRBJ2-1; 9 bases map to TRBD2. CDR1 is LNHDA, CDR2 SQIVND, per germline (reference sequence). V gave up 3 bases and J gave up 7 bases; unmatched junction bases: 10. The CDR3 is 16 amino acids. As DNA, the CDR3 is TGTGCCAGTAGTATGGCCTTCTTAGCGGGAGTTAATGAGCAGTTCTTC. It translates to CASSMAFLAGVNEQFF.

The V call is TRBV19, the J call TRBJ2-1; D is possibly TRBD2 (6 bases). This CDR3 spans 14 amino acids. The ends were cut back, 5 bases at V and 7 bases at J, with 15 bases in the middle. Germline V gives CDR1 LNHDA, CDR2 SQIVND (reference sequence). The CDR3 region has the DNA TGTGCCAGTAGTCCGGGAGAGGGTTATAATGAGCAGTTCTTC. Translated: CASSPGEGYNEQFF.

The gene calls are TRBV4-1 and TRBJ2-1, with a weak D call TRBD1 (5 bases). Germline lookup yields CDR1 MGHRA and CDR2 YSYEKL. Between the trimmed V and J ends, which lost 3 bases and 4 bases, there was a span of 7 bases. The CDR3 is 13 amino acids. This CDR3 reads CASSQQGYNEQFF. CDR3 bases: TGCGCCAGCAGCCAGCAGGGTTACAATGAGCAGTTCTTC.

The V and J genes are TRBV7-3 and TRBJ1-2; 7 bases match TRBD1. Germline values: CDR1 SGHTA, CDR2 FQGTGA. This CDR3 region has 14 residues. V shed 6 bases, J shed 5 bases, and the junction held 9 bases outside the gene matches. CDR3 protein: CASSNTGEDYGYTF. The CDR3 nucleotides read TGTGCCAGCAGTAATACAGGGGAAGATTATGGCTACACCTTC. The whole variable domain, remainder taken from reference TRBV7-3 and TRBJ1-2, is GAGVSQTPSNKVTEKGKYVELRCDPISGHTALYWYRQSLGQGPEFLIYFQGTGAADDSGLPNDRFFAVRPEGSVSTLKIQRTERGDSAVYLCASSNTGEDYGYTFGSGTRLTVV.

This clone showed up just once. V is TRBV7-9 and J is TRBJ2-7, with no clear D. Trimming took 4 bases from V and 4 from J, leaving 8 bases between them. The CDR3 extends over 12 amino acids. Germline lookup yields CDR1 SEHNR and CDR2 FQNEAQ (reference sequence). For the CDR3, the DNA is TGTGCCAGCAGCTCGACAACATACGAGCAGTACTTC. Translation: CASSSTTYEQYF. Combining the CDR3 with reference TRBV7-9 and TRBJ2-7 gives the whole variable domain DTGVSQNPRHKITKRGQNVTFRCDPISEHNRLYWYRQTLGQGPEFLTYFQNEAQLEKSRLLSDRFSAERPKGSFSTLEIQRTEQGDSAMYLCASSSTTYEQYFGPGTRLTVT.

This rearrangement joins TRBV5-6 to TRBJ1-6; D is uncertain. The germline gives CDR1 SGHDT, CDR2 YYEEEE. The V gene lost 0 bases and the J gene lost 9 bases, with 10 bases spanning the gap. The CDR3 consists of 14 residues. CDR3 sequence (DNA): TGTGCCAGCAGCTTGGGAGGATATGTTTCACCCCTCCACTTT. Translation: CASSLGGYVSPLHF.

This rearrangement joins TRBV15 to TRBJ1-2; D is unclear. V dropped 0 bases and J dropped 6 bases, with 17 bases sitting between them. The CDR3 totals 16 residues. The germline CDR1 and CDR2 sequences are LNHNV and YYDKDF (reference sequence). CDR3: CATSRDREGEVHGYTF. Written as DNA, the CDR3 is TGTGCCACCAGCAGAGATCGGGAGGGAGAGGTCCATGGCTACACCTTC.

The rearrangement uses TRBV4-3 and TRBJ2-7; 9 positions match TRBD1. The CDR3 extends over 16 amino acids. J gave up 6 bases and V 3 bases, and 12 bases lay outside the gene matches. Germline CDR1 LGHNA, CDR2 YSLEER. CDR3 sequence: CASSQGVGTGLVEQYF. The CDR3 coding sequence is TGCGCCAGCAGCCAGGGGGTGGGGACAGGGTTGGTCGAGCAGTACTTC.